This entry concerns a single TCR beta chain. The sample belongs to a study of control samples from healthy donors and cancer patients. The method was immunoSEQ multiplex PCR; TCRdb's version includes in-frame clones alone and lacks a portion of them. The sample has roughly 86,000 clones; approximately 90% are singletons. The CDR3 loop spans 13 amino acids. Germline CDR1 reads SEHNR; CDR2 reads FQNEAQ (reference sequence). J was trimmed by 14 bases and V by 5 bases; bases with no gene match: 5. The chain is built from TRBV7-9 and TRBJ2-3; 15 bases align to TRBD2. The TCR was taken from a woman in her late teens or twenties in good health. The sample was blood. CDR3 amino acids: CASSPSGLAGGYF. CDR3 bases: TGTGCCAGCAGCCCCTCGGGACTAGCGGGGGGGTATTTT.